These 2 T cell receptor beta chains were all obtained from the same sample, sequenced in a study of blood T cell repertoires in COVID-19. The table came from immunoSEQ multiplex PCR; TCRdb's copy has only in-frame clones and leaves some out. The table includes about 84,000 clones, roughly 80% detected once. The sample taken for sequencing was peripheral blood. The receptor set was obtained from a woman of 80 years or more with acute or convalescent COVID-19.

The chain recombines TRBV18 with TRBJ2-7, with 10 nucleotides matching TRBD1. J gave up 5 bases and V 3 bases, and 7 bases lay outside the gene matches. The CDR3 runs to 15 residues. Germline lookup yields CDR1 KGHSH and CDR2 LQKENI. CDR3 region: CASSPRTGGENEQYF. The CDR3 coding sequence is TGTGCCAGCTCACCGAGGACAGGGGGGGAAAACGAGCAGTACTTC.

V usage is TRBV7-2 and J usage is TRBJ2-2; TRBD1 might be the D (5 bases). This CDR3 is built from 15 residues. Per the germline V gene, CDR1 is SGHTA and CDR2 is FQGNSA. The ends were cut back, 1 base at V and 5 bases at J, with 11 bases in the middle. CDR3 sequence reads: CASSLGWGQTGELFF. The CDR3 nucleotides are TGTGCCAGCAGCTTAGGGTGGGGCCAAACCGGGGAGCTGTTTTTT.